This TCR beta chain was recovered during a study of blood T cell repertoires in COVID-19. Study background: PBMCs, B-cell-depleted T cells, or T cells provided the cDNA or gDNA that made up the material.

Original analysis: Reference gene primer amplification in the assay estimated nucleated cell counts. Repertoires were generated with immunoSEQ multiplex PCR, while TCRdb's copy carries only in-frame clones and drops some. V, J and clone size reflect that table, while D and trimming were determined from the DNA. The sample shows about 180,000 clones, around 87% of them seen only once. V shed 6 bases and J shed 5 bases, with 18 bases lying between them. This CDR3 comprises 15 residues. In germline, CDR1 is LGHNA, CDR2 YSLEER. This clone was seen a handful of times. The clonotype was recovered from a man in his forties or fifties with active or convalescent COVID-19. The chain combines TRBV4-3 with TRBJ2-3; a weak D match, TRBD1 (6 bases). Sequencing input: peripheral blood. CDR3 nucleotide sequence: TGCGCCAGCAGACGAACAGGGACCGCCGGAGATACGCAGTATTTT. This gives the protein CASRRTGTAGDTQYF.